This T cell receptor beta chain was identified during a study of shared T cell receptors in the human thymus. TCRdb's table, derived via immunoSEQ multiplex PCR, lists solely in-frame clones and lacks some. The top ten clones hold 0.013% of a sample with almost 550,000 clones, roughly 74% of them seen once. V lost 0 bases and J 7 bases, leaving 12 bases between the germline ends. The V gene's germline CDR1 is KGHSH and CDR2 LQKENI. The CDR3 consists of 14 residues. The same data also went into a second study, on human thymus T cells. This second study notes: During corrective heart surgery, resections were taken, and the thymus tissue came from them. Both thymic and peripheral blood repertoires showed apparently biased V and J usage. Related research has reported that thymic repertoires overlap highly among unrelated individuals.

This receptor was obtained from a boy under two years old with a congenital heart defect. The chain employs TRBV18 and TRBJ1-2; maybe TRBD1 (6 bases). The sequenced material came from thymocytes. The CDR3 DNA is TGTGCCAGCTCACCACCGAGCAGGGGTTGTGGCTACACCTTC. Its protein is CASSPPSRGCGYTF.